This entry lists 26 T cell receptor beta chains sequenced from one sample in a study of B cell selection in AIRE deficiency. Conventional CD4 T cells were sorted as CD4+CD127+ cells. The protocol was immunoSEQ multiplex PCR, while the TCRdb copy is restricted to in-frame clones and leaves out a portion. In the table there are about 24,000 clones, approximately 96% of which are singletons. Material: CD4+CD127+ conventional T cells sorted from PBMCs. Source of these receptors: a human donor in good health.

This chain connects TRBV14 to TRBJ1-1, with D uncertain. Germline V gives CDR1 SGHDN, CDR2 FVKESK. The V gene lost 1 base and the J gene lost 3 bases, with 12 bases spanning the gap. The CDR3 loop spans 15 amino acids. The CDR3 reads CASSQVRGWDTEAFF. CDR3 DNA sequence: TGTGCCAGCAGCCAAGTTCGGGGATGGGACACTGAAGCTTTCTTT.

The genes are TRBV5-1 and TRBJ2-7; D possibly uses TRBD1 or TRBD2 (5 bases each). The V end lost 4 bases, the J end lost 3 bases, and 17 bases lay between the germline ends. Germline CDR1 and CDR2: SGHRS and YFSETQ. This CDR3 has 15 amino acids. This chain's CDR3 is CASSPLYGDGYEQYF. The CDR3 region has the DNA TGCGCCAGCAGCCCCCTCTATGGGGACGGCTACGAGCAGTACTTC.

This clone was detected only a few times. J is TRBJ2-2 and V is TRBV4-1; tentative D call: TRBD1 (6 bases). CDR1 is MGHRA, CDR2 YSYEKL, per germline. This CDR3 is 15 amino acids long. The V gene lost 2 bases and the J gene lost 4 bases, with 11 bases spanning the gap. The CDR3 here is CASSQFDRSTGELFF. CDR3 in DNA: TGCGCCAGCAGCCAATTCGACAGGTCCACCGGGGAGCTGTTTTTT.

This chain's CDR3 is CSASLAETQYF. CDR3 nucleotide sequence: TGCAGTGCTAGTTTGGCTGAGACCCAGTACTTC. The genes are TRBV20-1 and TRBJ2-5; no definite D call. CDR3 length: 11 amino acids. Germline loops: CDR1 DFQATT, CDR2 SNEGSKA (reference sequence). V lost 3 bases, J lost 5 bases, and 7 bases lay in between.

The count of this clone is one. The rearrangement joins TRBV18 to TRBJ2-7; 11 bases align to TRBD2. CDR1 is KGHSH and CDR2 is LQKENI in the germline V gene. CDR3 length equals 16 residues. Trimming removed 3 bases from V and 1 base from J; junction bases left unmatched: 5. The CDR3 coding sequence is TGTGCCAGCTCACCTGGGGGACTAGCGGAGTCCTACGAGCAGTACTTC. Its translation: CASSPGGLAESYEQYF.

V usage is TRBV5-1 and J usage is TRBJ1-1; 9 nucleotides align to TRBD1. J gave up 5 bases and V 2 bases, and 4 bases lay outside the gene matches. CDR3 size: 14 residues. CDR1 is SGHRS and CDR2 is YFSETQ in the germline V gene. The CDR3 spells CASSFRTGETEAFF. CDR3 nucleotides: TGCGCCAGCAGCTTCCGGACAGGGGAGACTGAAGCTTTCTTT.

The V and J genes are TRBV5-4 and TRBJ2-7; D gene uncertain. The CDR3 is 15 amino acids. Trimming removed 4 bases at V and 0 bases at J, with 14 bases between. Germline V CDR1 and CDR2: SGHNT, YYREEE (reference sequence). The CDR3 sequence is CASSPPLASSYEQYF. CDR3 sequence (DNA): TGTGCCAGCAGCCCCCCCTTGGCTAGCTCCTACGAGCAGTACTTC.

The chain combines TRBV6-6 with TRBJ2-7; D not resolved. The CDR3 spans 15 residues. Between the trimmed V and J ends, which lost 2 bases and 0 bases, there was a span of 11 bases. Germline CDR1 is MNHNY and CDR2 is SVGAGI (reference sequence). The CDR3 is CASSYGSTSSYEQYF. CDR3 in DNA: TGTGCCAGCAGTTACGGCAGTACGAGCTCCTACGAGCAGTACTTC.

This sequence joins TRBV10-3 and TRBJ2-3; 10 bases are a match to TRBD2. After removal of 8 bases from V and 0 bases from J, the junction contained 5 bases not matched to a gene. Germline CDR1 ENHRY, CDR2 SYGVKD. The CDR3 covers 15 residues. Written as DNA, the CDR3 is TGTGCCATCGCCCGGACTAGCGGTAGCACAGATACGCAGTATTTT. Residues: CAIARTSGSTDTQYF.

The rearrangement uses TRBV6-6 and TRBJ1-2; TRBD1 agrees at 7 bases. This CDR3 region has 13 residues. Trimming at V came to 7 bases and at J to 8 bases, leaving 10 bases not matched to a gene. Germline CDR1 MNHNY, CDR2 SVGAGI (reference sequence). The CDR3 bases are TGTGCCAGCAACATCGACAGGGAAGACGGCTACACCTTC. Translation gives CASNIDREDGYTF.

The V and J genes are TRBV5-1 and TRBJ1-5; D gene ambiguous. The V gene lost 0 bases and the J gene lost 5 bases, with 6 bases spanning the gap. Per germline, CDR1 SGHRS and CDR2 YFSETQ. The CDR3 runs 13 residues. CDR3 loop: CASSLGGDQPQHF. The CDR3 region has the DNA TGCGCCAGCAGCTTGGGTGGGGATCAGCCCCAGCATTTT.

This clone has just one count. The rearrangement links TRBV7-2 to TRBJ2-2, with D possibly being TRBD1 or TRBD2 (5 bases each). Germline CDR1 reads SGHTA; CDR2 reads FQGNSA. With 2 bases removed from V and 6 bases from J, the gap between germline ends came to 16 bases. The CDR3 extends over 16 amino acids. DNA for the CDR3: TGTGCCAGCAGCTTAAGTTGGGGGACGGCATCCGGGGAGCTGTTTTTT. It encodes CASSLSWGTASGELFF.

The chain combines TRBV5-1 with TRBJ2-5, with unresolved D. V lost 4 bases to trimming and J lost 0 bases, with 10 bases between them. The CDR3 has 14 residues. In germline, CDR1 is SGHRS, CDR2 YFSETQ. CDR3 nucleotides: TGCGCCAGCAGCCTCCGACACGACCAAGAGACCCAGTACTTC. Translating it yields CASSLRHDQETQYF.

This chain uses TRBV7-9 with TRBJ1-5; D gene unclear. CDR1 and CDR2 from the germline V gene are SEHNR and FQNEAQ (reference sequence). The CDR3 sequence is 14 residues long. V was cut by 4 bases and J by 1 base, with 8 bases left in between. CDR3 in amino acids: CASSSPGSNQPQHF. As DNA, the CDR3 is TGTGCCAGCAGCTCTCCGGGCAGCAATCAGCCCCAGCATTTT.

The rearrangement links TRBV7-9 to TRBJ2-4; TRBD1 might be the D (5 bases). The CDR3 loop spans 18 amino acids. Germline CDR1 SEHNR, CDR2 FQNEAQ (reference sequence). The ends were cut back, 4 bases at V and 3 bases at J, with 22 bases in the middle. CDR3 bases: TGTGCCAGCAGCTCCCGAAGTATAGACAGCCCTTTCAAAAACATTCAGTACTTC. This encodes CASSSRSIDSPFKNIQYF.

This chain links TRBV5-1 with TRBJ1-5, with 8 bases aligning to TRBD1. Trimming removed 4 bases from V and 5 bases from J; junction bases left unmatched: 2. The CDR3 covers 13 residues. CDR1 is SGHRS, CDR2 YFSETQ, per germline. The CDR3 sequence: CASSLGQDQPQHF. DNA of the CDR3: TGCGCCAGCAGCCTGGGACAGGATCAGCCCCAGCATTTT.

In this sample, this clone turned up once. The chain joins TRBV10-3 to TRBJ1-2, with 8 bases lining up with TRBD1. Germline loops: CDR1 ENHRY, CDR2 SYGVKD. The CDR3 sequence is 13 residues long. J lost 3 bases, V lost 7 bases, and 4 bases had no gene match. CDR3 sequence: CAITTGADYGYTF. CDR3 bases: TGTGCCATCACGACAGGGGCCGACTATGGCTACACCTTC.

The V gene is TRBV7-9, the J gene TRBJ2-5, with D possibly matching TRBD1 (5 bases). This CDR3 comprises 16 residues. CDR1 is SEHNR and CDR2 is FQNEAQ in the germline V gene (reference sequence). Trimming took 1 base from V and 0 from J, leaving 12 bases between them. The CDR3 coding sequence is TGTGCCAGCAGCTTAGTAGGGGCAGGTTACCAAGAGACCCAGTACTTC. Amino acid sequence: CASSLVGAGYQETQYF.

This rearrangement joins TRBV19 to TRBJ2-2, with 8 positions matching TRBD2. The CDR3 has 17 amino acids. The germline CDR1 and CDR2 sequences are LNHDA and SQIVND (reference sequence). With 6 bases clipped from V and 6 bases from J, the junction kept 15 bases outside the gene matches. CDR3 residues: CASRASAAGGRAGELFF. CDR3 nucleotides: TGTGCCAGTAGGGCGTCCGCTGCGGGGGGTCGGGCCGGGGAGCTGTTTTTT.

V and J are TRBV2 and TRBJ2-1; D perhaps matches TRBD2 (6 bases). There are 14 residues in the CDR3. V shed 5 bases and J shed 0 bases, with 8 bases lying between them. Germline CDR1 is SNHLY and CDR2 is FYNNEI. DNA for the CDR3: TGTGCCAGCAGTCGGGGGAGCTCCTACAATGAGCAGTTCTTC. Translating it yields CASSRGSSYNEQFF.

CDR3 sequence (DNA): TGTGCCAGCAGCCCCCAGACAGGGGGACTTTACGAGCAGTACTTC. Its protein is CASSPQTGGLYEQYF. The genes are TRBV5-6 and TRBJ2-7; 9 bases fit TRBD1. CDR1 SGHDT and CDR2 YYEEEE come from the germline V gene. Losses at the gene ends were 4 bases for V and 4 bases for J; bases not matched to a gene: 9. This CDR3 region has 15 residues.

The CDR3 region has the DNA TGTGCCAGCAGCTCCATAGGCCAAGAGACCCAGTACTTC. This translates into CASSSIGQETQYF. V gene TRBV5-6 combines with J gene TRBJ2-5; D gene ambiguous. In germline, CDR1 is SGHDT, CDR2 YYEEEE. V lost 3 bases, J lost 1 base, and 7 bases lay in between. This CDR3 is built from 13 residues.

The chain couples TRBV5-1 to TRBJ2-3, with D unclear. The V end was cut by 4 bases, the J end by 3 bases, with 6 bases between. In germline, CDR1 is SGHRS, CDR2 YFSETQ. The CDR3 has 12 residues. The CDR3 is CASSPPTDTQYF. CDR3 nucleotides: TGCGCCAGCAGCCCGCCAACAGATACGCAGTATTTT.

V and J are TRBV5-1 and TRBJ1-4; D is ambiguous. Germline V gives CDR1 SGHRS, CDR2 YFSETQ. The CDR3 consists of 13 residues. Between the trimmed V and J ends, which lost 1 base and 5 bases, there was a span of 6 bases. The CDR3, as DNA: TGCGCCAGCAGCTTGCTTGGGAATGAAAAACTGTTTTTT. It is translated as CASSLLGNEKLFF.

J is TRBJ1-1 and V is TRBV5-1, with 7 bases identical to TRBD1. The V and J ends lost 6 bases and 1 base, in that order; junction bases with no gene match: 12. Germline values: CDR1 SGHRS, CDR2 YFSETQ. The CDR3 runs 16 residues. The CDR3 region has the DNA TGCGCCAGCACCACTACTCCGGGACAGTCGAACACTGAAGCTTTCTTT. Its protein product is CASTTTPGQSNTEAFF.

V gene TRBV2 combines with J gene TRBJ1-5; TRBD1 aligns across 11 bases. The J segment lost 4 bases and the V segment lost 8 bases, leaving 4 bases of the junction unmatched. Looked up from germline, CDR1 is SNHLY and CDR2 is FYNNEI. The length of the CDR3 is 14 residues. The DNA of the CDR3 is TGTGCCAGCGGTGGGACAGGGGGAAATCAGCCCCAGCATTTT. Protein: CASGGTGGNQPQHF.